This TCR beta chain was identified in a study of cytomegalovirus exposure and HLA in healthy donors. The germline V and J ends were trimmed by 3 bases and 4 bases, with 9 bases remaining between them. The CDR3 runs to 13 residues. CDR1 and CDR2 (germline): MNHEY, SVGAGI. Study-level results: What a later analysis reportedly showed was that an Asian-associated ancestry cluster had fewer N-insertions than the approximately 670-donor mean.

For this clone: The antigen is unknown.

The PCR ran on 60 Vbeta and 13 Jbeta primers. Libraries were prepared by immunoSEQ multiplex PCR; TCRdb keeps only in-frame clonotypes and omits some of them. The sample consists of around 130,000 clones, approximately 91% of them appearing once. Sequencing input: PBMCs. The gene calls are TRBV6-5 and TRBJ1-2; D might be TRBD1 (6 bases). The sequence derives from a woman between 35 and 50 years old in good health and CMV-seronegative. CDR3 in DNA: TGTGCCAGCAGTTATGTCAGGGGCTATGGCTACACCTTC. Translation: CASSYVRGYGYTF.